The source of this TCR beta chain is a study of shared clonotypes between healthy human individuals. The CDR3 runs to 12 residues. Between the trimmed V and J ends, which lost 2 bases and 7 bases, there was a span of 9 bases. Germline V gene lookup returns CDR1 SGHRS and CDR2 YFSETQ. Replicate PCRs run on unsorted PBMC used about 300 ng DNA, which was about 28,000 T cell genomes. In the source study's methods: ImmunoSEQ only sent back junction sequences with no quality scores, so filtering was done differently. TCRdb keeps only in-frame clones here, not all; method: immunoSEQ multiplex PCR. V, J and clone size were drawn from that table, and D and trimming were deduced from the DNA. The sample lists some 490,000 clones, roughly 80% occurring once. Those who donated were healthy HIV-negative adults, with no recent acute infections or vaccinations reported.

The chain employs TRBV5-1 and TRBJ1-2; possible D gene TRBD1, 5 bases. The receptor comes from a middle-aged woman in good health. Some clones in this sample may be carry-over from other donors' samples. The sample comprised PBMCs. CDR3 amino acids: CASSFPGGGYTF. The CDR3 DNA follows: TGCGCCAGCAGCTTTCCGGGGGGTGGCTACACCTTC.